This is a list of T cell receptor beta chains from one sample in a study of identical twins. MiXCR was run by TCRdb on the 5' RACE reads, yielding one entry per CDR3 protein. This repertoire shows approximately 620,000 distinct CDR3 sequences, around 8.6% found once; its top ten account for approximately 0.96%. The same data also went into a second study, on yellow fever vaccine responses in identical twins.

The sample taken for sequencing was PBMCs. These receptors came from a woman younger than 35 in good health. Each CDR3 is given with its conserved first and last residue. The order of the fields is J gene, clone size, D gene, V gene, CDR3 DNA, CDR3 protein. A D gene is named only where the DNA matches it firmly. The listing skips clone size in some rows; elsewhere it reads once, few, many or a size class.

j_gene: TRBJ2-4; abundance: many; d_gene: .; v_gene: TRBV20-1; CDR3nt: TGCAGTGCTAGAGAATGGCGGGTAGCCAAAAACATTCAGTACTTC; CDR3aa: CSAREWRVAKNIQYF
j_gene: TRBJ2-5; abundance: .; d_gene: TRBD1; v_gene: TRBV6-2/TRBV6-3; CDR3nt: TGTGCCAGCAGTTATACTACAGGGGAAGGCGAGACCCAGTACTTC; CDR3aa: CASSYTTGEGETQYF
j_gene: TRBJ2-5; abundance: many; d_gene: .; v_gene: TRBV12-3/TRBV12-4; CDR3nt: TGTGCCAGCAGAGGCAGGGGATCCAAAGAGACCCAGTACTTC; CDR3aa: CASRGRGSKETQYF
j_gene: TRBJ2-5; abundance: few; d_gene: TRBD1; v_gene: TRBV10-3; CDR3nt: TGTGCCATCAGTGCGGCAGGGGGTGGTACGGAGACCCAGTACTTC; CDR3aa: CAISAAGGGTETQYF
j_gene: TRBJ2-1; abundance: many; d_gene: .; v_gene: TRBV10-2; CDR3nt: TGCGCCAGCAGTGGATCCCTGGAGGGCTTCGGCAATGAGCAGTTCTTC; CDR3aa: CASSGSLEGFGNEQFF
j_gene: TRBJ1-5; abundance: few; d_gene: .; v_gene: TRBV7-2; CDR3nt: TGTGCCAGCAGCTTAGTTAGGGACAATCAGCCCCAGCATTTT; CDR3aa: CASSLVRDNQPQHF
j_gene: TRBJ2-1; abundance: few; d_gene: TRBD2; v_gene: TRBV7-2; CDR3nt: TGTGCCAGCAGCCTCCGGCCGCCGGGAGGGGAGTATGAGCAGTTCTTC; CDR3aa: CASSLRPPGGEYEQFF
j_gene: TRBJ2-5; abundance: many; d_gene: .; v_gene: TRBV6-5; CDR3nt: TGTGCCAGCAGTTCGTCATCGGCCCCGGGGGAGACCCAGTACTTC; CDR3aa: CASSSSSAPGETQYF
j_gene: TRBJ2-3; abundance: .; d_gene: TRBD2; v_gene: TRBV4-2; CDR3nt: TGTGCCAGCAGCCTTGGGACTAGCGGCCTGGGGAGCACAGATACGCAGTATTTT; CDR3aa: CASSLGTSGLGSTDTQYF
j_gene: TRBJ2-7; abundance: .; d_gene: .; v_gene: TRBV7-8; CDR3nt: TGTGCCAGCAGCGAAGATTCCCGCTACGAGCAGTACTTC; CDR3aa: CASSEDSRYEQYF
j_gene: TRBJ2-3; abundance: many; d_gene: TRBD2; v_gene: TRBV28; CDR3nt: TGTGCCAGCAGTTTTCCTAGCGGGAGCACAGATACGCAGTATTTT; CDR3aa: CASSFPSGSTDTQYF
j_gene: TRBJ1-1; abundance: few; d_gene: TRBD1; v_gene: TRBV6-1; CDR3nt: TGTGCCAGCAGTGAAGCGAGACAGGGGGCGCAGGCTTTCTTT; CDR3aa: CASSEARQGAQAFF
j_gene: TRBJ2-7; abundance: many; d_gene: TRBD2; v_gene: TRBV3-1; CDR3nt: TGTGCCAGCAGCCCCCGACTAGCAGGCGAGCAGTACTTC; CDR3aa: CASSPRLAGEQYF
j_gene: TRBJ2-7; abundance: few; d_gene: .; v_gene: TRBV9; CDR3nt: TGTGCCAGCAGCGTAGGCTGTTGTAACGAGCAGTACTTC; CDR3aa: CASSVGCCNEQYF
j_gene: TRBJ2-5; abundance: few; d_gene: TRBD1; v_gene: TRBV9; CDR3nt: TGTGCCAGCAGCGCCGGACAGGGGGCGGGTCGAGAGACCCAGTACTTC; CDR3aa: CASSAGQGAGRETQYF
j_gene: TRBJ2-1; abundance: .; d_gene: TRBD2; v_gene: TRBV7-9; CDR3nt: TGTGCCAGCAGCTTAGGGAGGAGCGGGAGGGAAAATGAGCAGTTCTTC; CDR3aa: CASSLGRSGRENEQFF
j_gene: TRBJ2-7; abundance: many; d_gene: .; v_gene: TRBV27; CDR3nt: TGTGCCAGCAGTTTACACGACTCCTACGAGCAGTACTTC; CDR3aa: CASSLHDSYEQYF
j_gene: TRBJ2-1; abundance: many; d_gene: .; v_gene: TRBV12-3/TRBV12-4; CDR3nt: TGTGCCAGCAGTCGACAACTAGGGGGTGAGCAGTTCTTC; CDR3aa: CASSRQLGGEQFF
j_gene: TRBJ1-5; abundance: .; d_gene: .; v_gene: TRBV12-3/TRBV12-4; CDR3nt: TGTGCCAGCGCCTTGGGCCCCGGACAGACTTTTAGCAATCAGCCCCAGCATTTT; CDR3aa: CASALGPGQTFSNQPQHF
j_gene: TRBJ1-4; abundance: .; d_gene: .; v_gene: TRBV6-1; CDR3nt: TGTGCCAGCAGTGGGTACCAGGGGTATAATGAAAAACTGTTTTTT; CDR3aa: CASSGYQGYNEKLFF
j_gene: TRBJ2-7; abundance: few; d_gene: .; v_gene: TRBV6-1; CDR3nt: TGTGCCAGCAGTGAAGGGTTTAGGACGGGAACCTACGAGCAGTACTTC; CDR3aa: CASSEGFRTGTYEQYF
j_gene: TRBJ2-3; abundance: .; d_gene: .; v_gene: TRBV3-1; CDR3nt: TGTGCCAGCAGCCTTCAGGCAGCAGGAGATACGCAGTATTTT; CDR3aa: CASSLQAAGDTQYF
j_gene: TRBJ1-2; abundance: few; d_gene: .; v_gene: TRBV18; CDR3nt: TGTGCCAGCTCACCGGGGCAGGGAAATGGCTACACCTTC; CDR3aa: CASSPGQGNGYTF
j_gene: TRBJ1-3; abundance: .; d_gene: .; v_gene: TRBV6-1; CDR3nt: TGTGCCAGCATCAAGTGGCTCTCTGGAAACACCATATATTTT; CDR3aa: CASIKWLSGNTIYF
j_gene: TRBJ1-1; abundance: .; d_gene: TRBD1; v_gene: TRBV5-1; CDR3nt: TGCGCCAGCAGCTTGGCCGACAGGGGTACGACTGAAGCTTTCTTT; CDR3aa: CASSLADRGTTEAFF
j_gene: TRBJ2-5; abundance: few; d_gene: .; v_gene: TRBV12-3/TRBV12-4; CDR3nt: TGTGCCAGCAGGAACAGGATCGCGGAGACCCAGTACTTC; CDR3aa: CASRNRIAETQYF
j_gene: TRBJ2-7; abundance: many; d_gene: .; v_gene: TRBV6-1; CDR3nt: TGTGCCAGCAGTGTCGGACAGGGAGGGGTGAAGGAGCAGTACTTC; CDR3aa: CASSVGQGGVKEQYF
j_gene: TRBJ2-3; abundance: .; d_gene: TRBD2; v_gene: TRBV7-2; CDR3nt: TGTGCCAGCAGCCAAAGGACTAGCGGGGACACAGATACGCAGTATTTT; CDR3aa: CASSQRTSGDTDTQYF
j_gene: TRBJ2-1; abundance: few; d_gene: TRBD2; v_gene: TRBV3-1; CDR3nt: TGTGCCAGCAGCCACCGTGGCAGCGGGGTCTACAATGAGCAGTTCTTC; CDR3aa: CASSHRGSGVYNEQFF
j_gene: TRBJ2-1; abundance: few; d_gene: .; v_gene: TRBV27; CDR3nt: TGTGCCAGCAGTTTATTCGGCACAGGGTTATTGAATGAGCAGTTCTTC; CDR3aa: CASSLFGTGLLNEQFF
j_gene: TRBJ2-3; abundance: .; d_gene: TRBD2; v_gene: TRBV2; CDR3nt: TGTGCCAGCAGTGACGGGACTAGCGGGAGAGATACGCAGTATTTT; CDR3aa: CASSDGTSGRDTQYF
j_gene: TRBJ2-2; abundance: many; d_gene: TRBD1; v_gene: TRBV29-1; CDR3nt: TGCAGCGCGTTGACAGGGGCTGACACCGGGGAGCTGTTTTTT; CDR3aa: CSALTGADTGELFF
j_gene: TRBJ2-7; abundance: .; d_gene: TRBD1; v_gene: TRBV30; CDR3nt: TGTGCCTGGACTCCGGGACAGCTCTACGAGCAGTACTTC; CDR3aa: CAWTPGQLYEQYF
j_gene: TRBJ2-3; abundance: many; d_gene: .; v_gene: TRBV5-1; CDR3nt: TGTGCCAGCAGCTTAGAGCGGAGCACAGATACGCAGTATTTT; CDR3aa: CASSLERSTDTQYF
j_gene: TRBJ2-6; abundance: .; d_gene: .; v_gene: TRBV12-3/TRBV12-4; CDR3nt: TGTGCCCGCAGTTCGCGGGCAGGGACCGACTCTGGGGCCAACGTCCTGACTTTC; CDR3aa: CARSSRAGTDSGANVLTF
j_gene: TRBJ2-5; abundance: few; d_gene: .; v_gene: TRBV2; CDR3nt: TGTGCCAGCAGTCCTGAGACCCAGTACTTC; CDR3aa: CASSPETQYF
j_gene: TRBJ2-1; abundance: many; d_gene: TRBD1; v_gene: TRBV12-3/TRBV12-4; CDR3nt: TGTGCCAGCAGTCAACGGACAGGGTACAATGAGCAGTTCTTC; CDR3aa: CASSQRTGYNEQFF
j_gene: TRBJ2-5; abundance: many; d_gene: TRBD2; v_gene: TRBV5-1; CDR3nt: TGCGCCAGCAGCTTGGTACTAGCGGGGGAGACCCAGTACTTC; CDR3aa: CASSLVLAGETQYF
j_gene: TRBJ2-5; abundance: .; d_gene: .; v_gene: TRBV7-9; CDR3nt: TGTGCCAGCAGCTTAGCGGGAGCGTCGTCAGAGACCCAGTACTTC; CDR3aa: CASSLAGASSETQYF
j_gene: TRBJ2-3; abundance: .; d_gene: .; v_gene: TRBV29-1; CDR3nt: TGCAGCGGTGGGGTGGTGGGGCGCACAGATACGCAGTATTTT; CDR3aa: CSGGVVGRTDTQYF
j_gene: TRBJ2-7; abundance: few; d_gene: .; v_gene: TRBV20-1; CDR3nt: TGCAGTGCTAGAGATTCGCGGGCCTCCTACGAGCAGTACTTC; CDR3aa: CSARDSRASYEQYF
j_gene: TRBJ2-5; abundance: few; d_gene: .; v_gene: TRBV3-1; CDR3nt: TGTGCCAGCAGCCAGGTTAAGGACTATCTCCGGGAGACCCAGTACTTC; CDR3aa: CASSQVKDYLRETQYF
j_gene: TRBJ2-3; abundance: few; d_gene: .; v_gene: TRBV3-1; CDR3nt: TGTGCCAGCAGCCAATTCCCAGATACGCAGTATTTT; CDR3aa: CASSQFPDTQYF
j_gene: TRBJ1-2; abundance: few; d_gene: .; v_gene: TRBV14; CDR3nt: TGTGCCAGCAGCCAAGGAGAAGGGAAGGATGGCTACACCTTC; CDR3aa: CASSQGEGKDGYTF
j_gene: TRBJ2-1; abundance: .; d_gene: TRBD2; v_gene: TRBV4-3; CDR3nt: TGCGCCAGCAGCCAAGTTTATCCGGGACTAGCGGGCCGCGATGAGCAGTTCTTC; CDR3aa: CASSQVYPGLAGRDEQFF
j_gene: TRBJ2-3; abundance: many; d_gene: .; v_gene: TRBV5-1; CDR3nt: TGCGCCAGCAGCTTGGCGTCCCGGGCTAGCACAGATACGCAGTATTTT; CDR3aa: CASSLASRASTDTQYF
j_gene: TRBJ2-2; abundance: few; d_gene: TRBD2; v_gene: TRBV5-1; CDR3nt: TGCGCCAGCAGCTCGGGACTAGCGGGAGCGAACACCGGGGAGCTGTTTTTT; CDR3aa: CASSSGLAGANTGELFF
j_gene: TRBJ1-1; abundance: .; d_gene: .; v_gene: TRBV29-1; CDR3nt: TGCAGCGTAATAGTCGGGAACACTGAAGCTTTCTTT; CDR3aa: CSVIVGNTEAFF
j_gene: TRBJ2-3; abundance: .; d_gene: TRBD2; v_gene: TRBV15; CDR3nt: TGTGCCACCAGCGCGCTAAGACTAGCGGGGGGGATTTGGCCCTCGCTCCCGCAGTATTTT; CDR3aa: CATSALRLAGGIWPSLPQYF
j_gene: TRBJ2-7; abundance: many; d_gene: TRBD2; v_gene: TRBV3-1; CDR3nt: TGTGCCAGCAGCCACGGACTAGACTACGAGCAGTACTTC; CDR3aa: CASSHGLDYEQYF
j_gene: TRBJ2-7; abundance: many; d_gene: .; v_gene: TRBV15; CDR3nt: TGTGCCACCAGCAGAGGGGGGTACGAGCAGTACTTC; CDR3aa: CATSRGGYEQYF
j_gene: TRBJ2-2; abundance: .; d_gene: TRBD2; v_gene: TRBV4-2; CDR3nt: TGTGCCAGCAGCCAAGGGACCTTGGGACTAGCGGACGGGGAGCTGTTTTTT; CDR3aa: CASSQGTLGLADGELFF